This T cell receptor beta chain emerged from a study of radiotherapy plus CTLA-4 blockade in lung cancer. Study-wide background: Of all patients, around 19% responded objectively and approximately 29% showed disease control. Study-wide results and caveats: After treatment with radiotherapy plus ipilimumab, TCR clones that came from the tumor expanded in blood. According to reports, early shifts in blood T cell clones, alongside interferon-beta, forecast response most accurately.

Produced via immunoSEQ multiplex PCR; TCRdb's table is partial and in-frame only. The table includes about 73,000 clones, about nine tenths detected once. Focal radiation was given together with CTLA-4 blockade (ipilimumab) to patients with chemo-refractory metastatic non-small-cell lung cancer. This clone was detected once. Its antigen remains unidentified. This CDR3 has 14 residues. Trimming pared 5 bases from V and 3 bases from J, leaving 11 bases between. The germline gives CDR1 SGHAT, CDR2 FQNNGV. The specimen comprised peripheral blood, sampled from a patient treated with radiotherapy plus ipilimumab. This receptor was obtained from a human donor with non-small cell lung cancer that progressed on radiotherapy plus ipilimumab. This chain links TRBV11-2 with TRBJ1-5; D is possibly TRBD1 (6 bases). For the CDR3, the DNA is TGTGCCAGCAGCCAAGGACAGCCCAATCAGCCCCAGCATTTT. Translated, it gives CASSQGQPNQPQHF.